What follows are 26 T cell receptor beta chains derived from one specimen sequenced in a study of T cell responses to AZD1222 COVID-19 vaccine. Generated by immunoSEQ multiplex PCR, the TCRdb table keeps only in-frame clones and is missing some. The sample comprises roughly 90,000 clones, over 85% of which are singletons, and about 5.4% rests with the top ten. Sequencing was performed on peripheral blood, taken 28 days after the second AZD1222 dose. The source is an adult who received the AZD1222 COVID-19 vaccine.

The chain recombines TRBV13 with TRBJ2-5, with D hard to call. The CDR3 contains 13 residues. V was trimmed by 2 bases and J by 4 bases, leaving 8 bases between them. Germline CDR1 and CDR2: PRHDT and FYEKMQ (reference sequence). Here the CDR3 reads CASSLTSRETQYF. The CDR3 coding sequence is TGTGCCAGCAGCTTAACTTCGAGAGAGACCCAGTACTTC.

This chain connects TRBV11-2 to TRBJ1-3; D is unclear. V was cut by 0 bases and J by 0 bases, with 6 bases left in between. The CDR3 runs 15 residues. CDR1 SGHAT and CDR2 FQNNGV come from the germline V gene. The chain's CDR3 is CASSLDRVSGNTIYF. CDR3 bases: TGTGCCAGCAGCTTAGACAGAGTCTCTGGAAACACCATATATTTT.

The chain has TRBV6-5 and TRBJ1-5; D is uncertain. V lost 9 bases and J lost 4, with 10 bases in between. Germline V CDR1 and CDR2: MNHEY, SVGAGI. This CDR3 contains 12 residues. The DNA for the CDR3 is TGTGCCAGTAAGGAGGGAAATCAGCCCCAGCATTTT. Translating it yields CASKEGNQPQHF.

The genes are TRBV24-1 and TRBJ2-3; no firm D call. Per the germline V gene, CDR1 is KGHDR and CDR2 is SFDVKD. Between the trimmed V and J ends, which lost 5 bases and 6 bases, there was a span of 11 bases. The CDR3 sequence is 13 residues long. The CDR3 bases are TGTGCCACCAGTGTGGTGGCATCTGATACGCAGTATTTT. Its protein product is CATSVVASDTQYF.

CDR3 protein: CASSSSGGAYGTDTQYF. In DNA, the CDR3 is TGTGCCAGCAGCTCTAGCGGGGGGGCTTATGGCACAGATACGCAGTATTTT. This chain uses TRBV5-4 with TRBJ2-3, with 12 nucleotides matching TRBD2. Germline V gene lookup returns CDR1 SGHNT and CDR2 YYREEE (reference sequence). This CDR3 is 17 amino acids long. J lost 1 base, V lost 3 bases, and 6 bases had no gene match.

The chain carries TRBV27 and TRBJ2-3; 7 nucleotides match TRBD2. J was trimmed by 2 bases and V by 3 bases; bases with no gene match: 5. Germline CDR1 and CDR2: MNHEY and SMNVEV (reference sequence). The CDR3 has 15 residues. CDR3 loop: CASSFAGVYTDTQYF. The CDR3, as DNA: TGTGCCAGCAGTTTTGCGGGGGTGTACACAGATACGCAGTATTTT.

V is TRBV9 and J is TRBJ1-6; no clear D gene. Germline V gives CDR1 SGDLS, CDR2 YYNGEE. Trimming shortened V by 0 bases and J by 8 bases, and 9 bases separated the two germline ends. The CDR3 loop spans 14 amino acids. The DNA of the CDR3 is TGTGCCAGCAGCGTAGTCTCAGGAGATTCACCCCTCCACTTT. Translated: CASSVVSGDSPLHF.

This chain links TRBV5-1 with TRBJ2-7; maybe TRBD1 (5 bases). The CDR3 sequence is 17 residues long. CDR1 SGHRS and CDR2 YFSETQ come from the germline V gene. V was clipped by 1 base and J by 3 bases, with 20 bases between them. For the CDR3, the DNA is TGCGCCAGCAGCTTGAAGGATTCGGACACCTCGGACTACGAGCAGTACTTC. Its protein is CASSLKDSDTSDYEQYF.

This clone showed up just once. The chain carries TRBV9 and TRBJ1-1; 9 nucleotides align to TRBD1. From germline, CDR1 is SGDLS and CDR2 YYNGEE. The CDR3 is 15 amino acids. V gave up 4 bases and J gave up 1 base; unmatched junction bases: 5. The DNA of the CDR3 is TGTGCCAGCAGCCCCGGGACAGGGCCGAACACTGAAGCTTTCTTT. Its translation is CASSPGTGPNTEAFF.

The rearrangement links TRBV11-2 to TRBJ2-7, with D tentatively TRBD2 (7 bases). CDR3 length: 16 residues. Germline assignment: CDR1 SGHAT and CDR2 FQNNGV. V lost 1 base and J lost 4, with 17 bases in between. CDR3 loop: CASSLASGGGGYEQYF. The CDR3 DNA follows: TGTGCCAGCAGCTTAGCTTCGGGGGGCGGAGGTTACGAGCAGTACTTC.

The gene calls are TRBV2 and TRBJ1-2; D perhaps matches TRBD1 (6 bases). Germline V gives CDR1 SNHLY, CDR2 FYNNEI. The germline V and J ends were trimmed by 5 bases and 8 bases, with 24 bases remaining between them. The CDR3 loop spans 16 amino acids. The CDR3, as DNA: TGTGCCAGCAGTAAAGGGGCCCGGCAGGGGACTACGGGCTACACCTTC. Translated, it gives CASSKGARQGTTGYTF.

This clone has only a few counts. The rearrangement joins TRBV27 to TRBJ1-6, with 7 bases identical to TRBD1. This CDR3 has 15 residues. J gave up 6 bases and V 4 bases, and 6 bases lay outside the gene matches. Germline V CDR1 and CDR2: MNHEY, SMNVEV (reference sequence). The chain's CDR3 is CASSSFGQANSPLHF. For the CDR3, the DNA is TGTGCCAGCAGTTCCTTCGGACAGGCTAATTCACCCCTCCACTTT.

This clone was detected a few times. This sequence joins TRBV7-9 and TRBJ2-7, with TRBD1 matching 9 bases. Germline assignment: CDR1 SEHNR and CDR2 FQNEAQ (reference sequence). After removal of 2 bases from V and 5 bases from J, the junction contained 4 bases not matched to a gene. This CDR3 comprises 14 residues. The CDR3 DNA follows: TGTGCCAGCAGCTTATCGGGACAGGGTAACGAGCAGTACTTC. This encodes CASSLSGQGNEQYF.

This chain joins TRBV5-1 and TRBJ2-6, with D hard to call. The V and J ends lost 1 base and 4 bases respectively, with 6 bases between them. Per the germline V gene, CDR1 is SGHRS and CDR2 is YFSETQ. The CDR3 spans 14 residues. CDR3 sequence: CASSLRVGANVLTF. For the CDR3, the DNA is TGCGCCAGCAGCTTGAGGGTAGGGGCCAACGTCCTGACTTTC.

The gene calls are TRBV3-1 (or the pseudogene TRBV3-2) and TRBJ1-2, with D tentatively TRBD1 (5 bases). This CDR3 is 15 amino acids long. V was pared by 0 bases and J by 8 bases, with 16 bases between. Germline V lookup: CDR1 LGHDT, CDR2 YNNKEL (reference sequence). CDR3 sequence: CASSQDLTGLGGYTF. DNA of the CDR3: TGTGCCAGCAGCCAAGATCTCACAGGCCTGGGGGGCTACACCTTC.

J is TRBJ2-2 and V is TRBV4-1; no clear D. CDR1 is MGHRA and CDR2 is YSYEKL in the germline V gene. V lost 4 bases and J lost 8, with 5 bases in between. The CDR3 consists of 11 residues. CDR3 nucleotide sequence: TGCGCCAGCAGCCGAAGAGGGGAGCTGTTTTTT. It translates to CASSRRGELFF.

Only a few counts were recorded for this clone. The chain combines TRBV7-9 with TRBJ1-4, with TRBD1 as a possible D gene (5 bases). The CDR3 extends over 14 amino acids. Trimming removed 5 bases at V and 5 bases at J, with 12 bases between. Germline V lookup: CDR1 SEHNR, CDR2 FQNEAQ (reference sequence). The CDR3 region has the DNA TGTGCCAGCAGCCCGTTTGACAGAAATGAAAAACTGTTTTTT. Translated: CASSPFDRNEKLFF.

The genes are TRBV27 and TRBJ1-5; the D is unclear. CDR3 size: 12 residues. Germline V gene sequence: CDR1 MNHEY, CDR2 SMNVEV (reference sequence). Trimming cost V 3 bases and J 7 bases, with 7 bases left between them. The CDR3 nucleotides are TGTGCCAGCAGTTTGGGGAACCAGCCCCAGCATTTT. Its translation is CASSLGNQPQHF.

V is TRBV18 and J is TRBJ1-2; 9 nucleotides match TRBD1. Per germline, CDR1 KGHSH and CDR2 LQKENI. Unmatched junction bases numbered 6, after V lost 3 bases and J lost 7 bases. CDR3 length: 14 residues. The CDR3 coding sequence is TGTGCCAGCTCACCCGAGGGACAGGGAAGTGGCTACACCTTC. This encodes CASSPEGQGSGYTF.

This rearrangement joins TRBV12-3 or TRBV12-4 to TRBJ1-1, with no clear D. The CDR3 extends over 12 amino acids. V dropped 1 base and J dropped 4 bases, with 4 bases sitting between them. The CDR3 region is CASSLGVTEAFF. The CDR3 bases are TGTGCCAGCAGTTTAGGGGTCACTGAAGCTTTCTTT.

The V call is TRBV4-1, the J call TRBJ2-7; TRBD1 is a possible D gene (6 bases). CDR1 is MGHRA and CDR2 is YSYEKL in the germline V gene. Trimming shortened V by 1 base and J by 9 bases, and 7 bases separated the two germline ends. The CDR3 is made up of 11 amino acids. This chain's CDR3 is CASSQGTVQYF. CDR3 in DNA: TGCGCCAGCAGCCAAGGGACAGTGCAGTACTTC.

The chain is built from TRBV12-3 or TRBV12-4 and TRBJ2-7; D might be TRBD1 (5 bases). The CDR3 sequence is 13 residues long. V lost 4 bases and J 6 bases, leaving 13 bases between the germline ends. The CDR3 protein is CASSSSGFGEQYV. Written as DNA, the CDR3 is TGTGCCAGCAGTTCATCAGGGTTTGGCGAGCAGTACGTC.

CDR3 sequence: CASSDGEPQHF. The CDR3 DNA reads TGTGCCAGCAGTGACGGGGAGCCCCAGCATTTT. The gene calls are TRBV2 and TRBJ1-5, with D uncertain. The CDR3 loop spans 11 amino acids. Trimming shortened V by 3 bases and J by 8 bases, and 5 bases separated the two germline ends. Germline values: CDR1 SNHLY, CDR2 FYNNEI.

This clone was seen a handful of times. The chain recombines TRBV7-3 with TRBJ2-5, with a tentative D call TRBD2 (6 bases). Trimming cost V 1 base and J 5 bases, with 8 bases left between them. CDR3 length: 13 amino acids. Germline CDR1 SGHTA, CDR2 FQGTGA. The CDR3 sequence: CASSLNRGETQYF. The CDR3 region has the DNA TGTGCCAGCAGCTTAAACCGGGGGGAGACCCAGTACTTC. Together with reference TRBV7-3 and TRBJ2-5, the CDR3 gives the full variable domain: GAGVSQTPSNKVTEKGKYVELRCDPISGHTALYWYRQSLGQGPEFLIYFQGTGAADDSGLPNDRFFAVRPEGSVSTLKIQRTERGDSAVYLCASSLNRGETQYFGPGTRLLVL.

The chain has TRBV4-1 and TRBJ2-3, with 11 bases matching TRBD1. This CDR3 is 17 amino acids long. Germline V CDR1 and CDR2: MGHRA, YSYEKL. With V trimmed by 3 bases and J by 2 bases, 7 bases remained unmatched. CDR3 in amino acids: CASSHYGTGGFTDTQYF. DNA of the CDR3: TGCGCCAGCAGCCATTACGGGACAGGGGGTTTCACAGATACGCAGTATTTT.

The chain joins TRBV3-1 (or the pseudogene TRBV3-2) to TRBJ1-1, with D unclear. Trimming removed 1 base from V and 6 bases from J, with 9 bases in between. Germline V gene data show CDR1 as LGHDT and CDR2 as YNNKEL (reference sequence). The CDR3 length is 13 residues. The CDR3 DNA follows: TGTGCCAGCAGCCAAGTGGAGCCAGCTGAAGCTTTCTTT. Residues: CASSQVEPAEAFF.